This entry is about one T cell receptor beta chain. Data came from immunoSEQ multiplex PCR; TCRdb stores just in-frame clones and leaves some out. The repertoire holds some 80,000 clones, with about 94% as singletons. This CDR3 is built from 11 residues. Losses at the gene ends were 6 bases for V and 14 bases for J; bases not matched to a gene: 6. Per the germline V gene, CDR1 is MDHEN and CDR2 is SYDVKM. This entry is derived from a study of technical replicates of blood from a few donors. The receptor was derived from a human donor in good health. Sequencing was done on a sample of T cells isolated from PBMCs. V is TRBV28 and J is TRBJ2-1; TRBD2 matches at 8 bases. This CDR3 is CASRGGTRKFF. CDR3 nucleotide sequence: TGTGCCAGCAGGGGGGGGACTAGAAAGTTCTTC. Using reference TRBV28 and TRBJ2-1 for the parts outside the CDR3, the full variable domain is DVKVTQSSRYLVKRTGEKVFLECVQDMDHENMFWYRQDPGLGLRLIYFSYDVKMKEKGDIPEGYSVSREKKERFSLILESASTNQTSMYLCASRGGTRKFFGPGTRLTVL.